This T cell receptor (beta chain) was recovered during a study of lung T cells in sarcoidosis with Löfgren's syndrome. Across the whole study: Analyses focused on Löfgren's syndrome patients. Whole-study findings and limits: Shared TRAV12-1 and TRBV2 CDR3 motifs across Löfgren's syndrome patients reportedly suggested public CD4+ TCRs. The most expanded V genes in Löfgren's patients were reportedly TRAV12-1 and TRBV2. These T cells were suggested, not shown, to recognize a putative antigen.

Germline CDR1 SGHAT, CDR2 FQNNGV. The V and J ends lost 5 bases and 4 bases respectively, with 9 bases between them. The CDR3 spans 13 residues. From the reads, TCRdb called clonotypes with MiXCR, one entry per CDR3 protein. Of 7,000 to 9,000 distinct CDR3 sequences in the sample, around a fifth were seen once. This clonotype was counted many times. Its cognate antigen is unknown. The sample consisted of CD4+ T cells from bronchoalveolar lavage fluid. The receptor comes from a human donor with sarcoidosis (Löfgren's syndrome or another form), or a control subject (not recorded which). The chain is built from TRBV11-2 and TRBJ2-1; D is ambiguous. The CDR3 here is CASSAEQYNEQFF. The DNA for the CDR3 is TGTGCCAGCAGCGCCGAACAGTACAATGAGCAGTTCTTC.